Listed here is a single T cell receptor (beta chain). This entry belongs to a study of blood T cell repertoires in COVID-19. About the research overall: Material from acute and convalescent COVID-19 was sourced from the United States, Italy and Spain. T cells, B-cell-depleted T cells, or PBMCs provided the cDNA or gDNA that served as material.

The authors' processing: Nucleated cell counts were estimated from reference gene primer amplification. Assay used: immunoSEQ multiplex PCR; TCRdb lists only in-frame clones, some missing. V and J calls and clone size are as listed in that table; D and trimming were resolved from the DNA. The data show around 300,000 clones, about 83% seen once. Germline-derived CDR1 and CDR2 are SGHVS and FQNEAQ. The CDR3 has 14 residues. The V end was cut by 3 bases, the J end by 3 bases, with 12 bases between. This chain links TRBV7-8 with TRBJ2-7, with D perhaps matching TRBD1 (5 bases). The sample consisted of peripheral blood. The sequence came from a woman in her 50s who had recovered from COVID-19. The CDR3 loop reads CASSLGLSYYEQYF. The CDR3 nucleotides are TGTGCCAGCAGCTTGGGGCTCTCCTACTACGAGCAGTACTTC.